The source of this TCR beta chain is a study of coeliac disease. Study in general: Disease groups: newly diagnosed active, refractory type I, gluten-free-diet controlled.

In germline, CDR1 is SGDLS, CDR2 YYNGEE. CDR3 length: 16 residues. The V gene end was trimmed by 2 bases and the J gene end by 7 bases; junction bases not matched to a gene: 7. This clone was observed a few times. The target antigen is unknown. The study's findings and limits: Lower clonality than controls marked TRB and TRG repertoires from active celiac intraepithelial and lamina propria samples.

Method: immunoSEQ multiplex PCR; TCRdb's copy keeps in-frame clones and lacks some. The sample carries several thousand clones, about two thirds recorded once. Material for sequencing was lamina propria lymphocytes from the gut. The chain links TRBV9 to TRBJ2-1; 12 nucleotides line up with TRBD2. This TCR was recovered from a man aged 25 to 40 with celiac disease. CDR3 in amino acids: CASSVLLAGGGNEQFF. CDR3 DNA: TGTGCCAGCAGCGTCTTACTAGCGGGGGGCGGGAATGAGCAGTTCTTC.